The 15 T cell receptor beta chains reported below all come from one sample, sequenced in a study of T-cell reconstitution after alpha-beta-depleted transplantation in children. The authors prepared the TCRbeta library with unique molecular identifiers. TCRdb passed the PCR reads through MiXCR, listing each CDR3 protein once. The sample includes a few hundred thousand distinct CDR3 sequences, roughly 30% of them seen just once. Here the sequenced sample was PBMCs, taken before TCRalphabeta/CD19-depleted stem cell transplant. These receptors were collected from a boy under two years old with Wiskott-Aldrich syndrome, due to receive a stem cell transplant.

Only a few counts were recorded for this clonotype. V gene TRBV12-3 or TRBV12-4 combines with J gene TRBJ2-7, with 7 bases fitting TRBD1. The ends lost 6 bases at V and 2 bases at J; junction bases unmatched: 10. There are 15 residues in the CDR3. The CDR3 protein is CASSDTGTAAYEQYF. The CDR3 DNA sequence: TGTGCCAGCAGCGATACCGGGACAGCAGCCTACGAGCAGTACTTC.

V and J are TRBV28 and TRBJ2-1, with 10 bases fitting TRBD2. The CDR3 is made up of 15 amino acids. CDR1 and CDR2 from the germline V gene are MDHEN and SYDVKM. Germline trimming cut 6 bases from V and 9 bases from J; bases unmatched to any gene: 11. CDR3 loop: CASSLSGRALSEQFF. The CDR3 nucleotides read TGTGCCAGCAGCCTGAGCGGGAGGGCCCTCAGTGAGCAGTTCTTC. The full variable domain, completed using reference TRBV28 and TRBJ2-1, is DVKVTQSSRYLVKRTGEKVFLECVQDMDHENMFWYRQDPGLGLRLIYFSYDVKMKEKGDIPEGYSVSREKKERFSLILESASTNQTSMYLCASSLSGRALSEQFFGPGTRLTVL.

The V call is TRBV20-1, the J call TRBJ2-7; D perhaps matches TRBD1 (6 bases). Between the trimmed V and J ends, which lost 5 bases and 3 bases, there was a span of 11 bases. Germline loops: CDR1 DFQATT, CDR2 SNEGSKA (reference sequence). The CDR3 extends over 12 amino acids. The CDR3 DNA reads TGCAGTGCTGGGGGCCGGAGCTACGAGCAGTACTTC. Translated, it gives CSAGGRSYEQYF.

This chain connects TRBV24-1 to TRBJ2-7; D might be TRBD1 (6 bases). Germline CDR1 and CDR2: KGHDR and SFDVKD. There are 12 residues in the CDR3. V shed 5 bases and J shed 6 bases, with 10 bases lying between them. The CDR3, as DNA: TGTGCCACCAGTGTTCCCAGGGGCGAGCAGTACTTC. Amino acid sequence: CATSVPRGEQYF.

This clonotype was counted only a few times. The chain combines TRBV28 with TRBJ2-1; D call uncertain. V was clipped by 6 bases and J by 7 bases, with 10 bases between them. Germline lookup yields CDR1 MDHEN and CDR2 SYDVKM. This CDR3 is built from 12 residues. DNA of the CDR3: TGTGCCAGCAGCTACTCGATTAATGAGCAGTTCTTC. The encoded protein is CASSYSINEQFF. Full variable domain (rest looked up from reference TRBV28 and TRBJ2-1): DVKVTQSSRYLVKRTGEKVFLECVQDMDHENMFWYRQDPGLGLRLIYFSYDVKMKEKGDIPEGYSVSREKKERFSLILESASTNQTSMYLCASSYSINEQFFGPGTRLTVL.

This clonotype appeared a few times. This rearrangement joins TRBV5-1 to TRBJ2-3; TRBD2 matches at 11 bases. CDR3 length equals 16 residues. Germline V gene lookup returns CDR1 SGHRS and CDR2 YFSETQ. V was clipped by 3 bases and J by 1 base; unmatched bases: 4. CDR3 protein: CASSSGTSGRTDTQYF. The CDR3 region has the DNA TGCGCCAGCAGCTCCGGGACTAGCGGACGCACAGATACGCAGTATTTT.

About this clonotype: The junction differs from germline at one of its ends, possibly a read error. This sequence joins TRBV28 and TRBJ2-7; no firm D call. CDR3 size: 15 residues. Germline V gene data show CDR1 as MDHEN and CDR2 as SYDVKM. Here the CDR3 DNA reads TGTGCCACCAGTGCACCGTTGTATTTTGACTACGAGCAGTACTTC. Its translation is CATSAPLYFDYEQYF. The full variable domain, its missing parts supplied by reference TRBV28 and TRBJ2-7, is DVKVTQSSRYLVKRTGEKVFLECVQDMDHENMFWYRQDPGLGLRLIYFSYDVKMKEKGDIPEGYSVSREKKERFSLILESASTNQTSMYLCATSAPLYFDYEQYFGPGTRLTVT.

The chain recombines TRBV5-1 with TRBJ2-1; 8 nucleotides match TRBD1. Unmatched junction bases numbered 5, after V lost 1 base and J lost 8 bases. The CDR3 is made up of 14 amino acids. CDR1 SGHRS and CDR2 YFSETQ come from the germline V gene. As DNA, the CDR3 is TGCGCCAGCAGCTTGACCGGGACAGGAGATGAGCAGTTCTTC. Translation gives CASSLTGTGDEQFF. Looking up the rest from reference TRBV5-1 and TRBJ2-1 gives the full variable domain: KAGVTQTPRYLIKTRGQQVTLSCSPISGHRSVSWYQQTPGQGLQFLFEYFSETQRNKGNFPGRFSGRQFSNSRSEMNVSTLELGDSALYLCASSLTGTGDEQFFGPGTRLTVL.

V gene TRBV5-1 combines with J gene TRBJ2-7; the match to TRBD2 covers 9 bases. The V segment lost 0 bases and the J segment 3 bases; nucleotides outside the gene matches: 7. Germline values: CDR1 SGHRS, CDR2 YFSETQ. This CDR3 contains 16 residues. In nucleotides, the CDR3 is TGCGCCAGCAGCTTGGCCGCTAGCGGGGATTTCTACGAGCAGTACTTC. Its translation is CASSLAASGDFYEQYF.

This clonotype showed up just a few times. The chain carries TRBV27 and TRBJ2-5, with a weak D call TRBD1 (6 bases). CDR3 length: 14 amino acids. The V gene lost 2 bases and the J gene lost 4 bases, with 11 bases spanning the gap. The V gene's germline CDR1 is MNHEY and CDR2 SMNVEV (reference sequence). Here the CDR3 reads CASSLRFRGETQYF. The CDR3 bases are TGTGCCAGCAGTTTAAGGTTCAGGGGAGAGACCCAGTACTTC.

This chain joins TRBV7-9 and TRBJ2-3; D may be TRBD1 (6 bases). V gave up 4 bases and J gave up 6 bases, with 11 bases separating them. The CDR3 consists of 13 residues. Looked up from germline, CDR1 is SEHNR and CDR2 is FQNEAQ (reference sequence). CDR3: CASSSYRDDTQYF. In DNA form, the CDR3 reads TGTGCCAGCAGCTCCTACAGGGACGATACGCAGTATTTT.

The sample holds a few counts of this clonotype. Here the CDR3 DNA reads TGTGCCAGCAGCTTAGCATCGGGGGGGGCGAATAACGAGCAGTACTTC. Protein sequence: CASSLASGGANNEQYF. The chain couples TRBV7-2 to TRBJ2-7; TRBD2 agrees at 8 bases. Germline V gene data show CDR1 as SGHTA and CDR2 as FQGNSA. After removal of 0 bases from V and 5 bases from J, the junction contained 9 bases not matched to a gene. This CDR3 is built from 16 residues. Based on the CDR3 plus reference TRBV7-2 and TRBJ2-7, the full variable domain is GAGVSQSPSNKVTEKGKDVELRCDPISGHTALYWYRQSLGQGLEFLIYFQGNSAPDKSGLPSDRFSAERTGGSVSTLTIQRTQQEDSAVYLCASSLASGGANNEQYFGPGTRLTVT.

V gene TRBV3-1 combines with J gene TRBJ2-5, with 9 nucleotides matching TRBD2. The CDR3 spans 16 residues. The V gene end was trimmed by 4 bases and the J gene end by 4 bases; junction bases not matched to a gene: 10. The germline V gene encodes CDR1 LGHDT and CDR2 YNNKEL (reference sequence). CDR3 in DNA: TGTGCCAGCAGCCCTATGGGGACTAGCTCGCGAGAGACCCAGTACTTC. Amino acid sequence: CASSPMGTSSRETQYF.

This chain joins TRBV30 and TRBJ2-3; 7 bases align to TRBD2. This CDR3 is built from 13 residues. The V gene end was trimmed by 3 bases and the J gene end by 2 bases; junction bases not matched to a gene: 2. The germline CDR1 and CDR2 sequences are GTSNPN and SVGIG (reference sequence). The CDR3 loop reads CAWRRDYTDTQYF. As DNA, the CDR3 is TGTGCCTGGAGGAGGGACTACACAGATACGCAGTATTTT.

The chain couples TRBV10-3 to TRBJ2-5; D not certain. V lost 2 bases, J lost 5 bases, and 6 bases lay in between. The germline V gene has CDR1 ENHRY and CDR2 SYGVKD. The CDR3 sequence is 12 residues long. The CDR3 is CAISEGEETQYF. CDR3 sequence (DNA): TGTGCCATCAGTGAGGGAGAGGAGACCCAGTACTTC.